Each of the 30 T cell receptor beta chains below was sequenced from the same sample in a study of beta chain features in type 1 diabetes. Study observations and caveats: People with Type 1 diabetes carried modestly yet significantly shorter TCRB CDR3s in all four CD4+ subsets.

Reverse transcription of all isolated RNA meant that expressed TCRB transcripts were sequenced. Repertoires were generated with immunoSEQ multiplex PCR, while TCRdb's copy carries only in-frame clones and drops some. The table has tens of thousands of clones, 65% to 80% seen once. Their antigens are not known. The sequencing input was Tregs from blood. These receptors came from a man aged 25-40 years with type 1 diabetes. Some clones in this sample may be carry-over from other donors' samples.

V is TRBV7-2 and J is TRBJ2-7; 10 positions agree with TRBD1. CDR1 and CDR2 (germline): SGHTA, FQGNSA. Trimming cost V 5 bases and J 2 bases; bases outside gene matches: 3. The CDR3 totals 14 residues. The CDR3 DNA is TGTGCCAGCAGCGCGACAGGGGGCCCCTACGAGCAGTACTTC. The encoded protein is CASSATGGPYEQYF.

The V call is TRBV10-3, the J call TRBJ2-3; D gene uncertain. The germline V gene encodes CDR1 ENHRY and CDR2 SYGVKD. The CDR3 is 14 residues long. With 2 bases removed from V and 0 bases from J, the gap between germline ends came to 6 bases. This CDR3 is CAISEAVSTDTQYF. As DNA, the CDR3 is TGTGCCATCAGTGAGGCAGTCAGCACAGATACGCAGTATTTT.

The chain recombines TRBV5-4 with TRBJ2-7; possibly TRBD1 for D (6 bases). CDR1 is SGHNT, CDR2 YYREEE, per germline (reference sequence). The V end was cut by 3 bases, the J end by 1 base, with 11 bases between. The CDR3 is made up of 14 amino acids. The CDR3 DNA reads TGTGCCAGCAGCTCGCCCCAGGGGTCCTACGAGCAGTACTTC. Translation: CASSSPQGSYEQYF. Together with reference TRBV5-4 and TRBJ2-7, the CDR3 gives the full variable domain: ETGVTQSPTHLIKTRGQQVTLRCSSQSGHNTVSWYQQALGQGPQFIFQYYREEENGRGNFPPRFSGLQFPNYSSELNVNALELDDSALYLCASSSPQGSYEQYFGPGTRLTVT.

The genes are TRBV10-3 and TRBJ1-2; D not certain. V was cut by 0 bases and J by 4 bases, with 9 bases left in between. The CDR3 contains 14 residues. Germline V gene data show CDR1 as ENHRY and CDR2 as SYGVKD. The CDR3 nucleotides are TGTGCCATCAGTGAGTCGACGGGTTCCTATGGCTACACCTTC. Translating it yields CAISESTGSYGYTF.

This chain connects TRBV19 to TRBJ1-2, with TRBD1 as a possible D gene (6 bases). The CDR3 has 14 amino acids. Trimming pared 2 bases from V and 4 bases from J, leaving 11 bases between. Germline lookup yields CDR1 LNHDA and CDR2 SQIVND (reference sequence). The CDR3 DNA reads TGTGCCAGTAGTATACAGGGACACTTCTATGGCTACACCTTC. It yields the protein CASSIQGHFYGYTF.

V is TRBV5-6 and J is TRBJ2-5, with D uncertain. The DNA end favors TRBJ2-7, so the J call may be wrong. There are 12 residues in the CDR3. Germline V CDR1 and CDR2: SGHDT, YYEEEE. Written as DNA, the CDR3 is TGTGCCAGCAGCTTGGCCGACTACGAGCAGTACTTC. Translated: CASSLADYEQYF.

The chain joins TRBV10-3 to TRBJ1-2, with 11 nucleotides matching TRBD1. The ends lost 3 bases at V and 7 bases at J; junction bases unmatched: 7. CDR1 ENHRY and CDR2 SYGVKD come from the germline V gene. The CDR3 has 15 amino acids. CDR3 nucleotides: TGTGCCATCAGTGAACAAGGGACAGGGGGGTTTGGCTACACCTTC. It is translated as CAISEQGTGGFGYTF.

The chain employs TRBV7-8 and TRBJ2-3; D perhaps matches TRBD1 (6 bases). Germline V CDR1 and CDR2: SGHVS, FQNEAQ. The length of the CDR3 is 16 residues. V lost 7 bases to trimming and J lost 0 bases, with 17 bases between them. CDR3 sequence reads: CASTKAGTSSTDTQYF. The CDR3 region has the DNA TGTGCCAGCACCAAAGCCGGGACATCTAGCACAGATACGCAGTATTTT.

J is TRBJ1-2 and V is TRBV19; D remains ambiguous. Between the trimmed V and J ends, which lost 10 bases and 8 bases, there was a span of 26 bases. The germline V gene has CDR1 LNHDA and CDR2 SQIVND (reference sequence). The CDR3 length is 15 residues. The CDR3 here is CATARQPNLGEGYTF. Here the CDR3 DNA reads TGTGCCACTGCGCGCCAACCTAACCTCGGGGAGGGCTACACCTTC.

The chain combines TRBV16 with TRBJ1-1; tentatively, D is TRBD1 (5 bases). The ends were cut back, 1 base at V and 4 bases at J, with 16 bases in the middle. The CDR3 runs 16 residues. The germline V gene has CDR1 KGHSY and CDR2 FQNENV. The CDR3, as DNA: TGTGCCAGCAGCCAATTATCGGGACCCGGGAGCACTGAAGCTTTCTTT. Amino acid sequence: CASSQLSGPGSTEAFF.

On this clone: One junction end disagrees with the germline gene, perhaps due to a read error. The chain uses TRBV11-2 and TRBJ2-2; TRBD2 matches 10 bases. CDR1 and CDR2 from the germline V gene are SGHAT and FQNNGV. CDR3 size: 16 residues. The CDR3 region has the DNA TGTGCCAGCAGCCTCCCGGGACTAGCGAAGACCGGGGAGCTGTTTTTT. Translating gives CASSLPGLAKTGELFF.

As DNA, the CDR3 is TGCGCCAGCAAGAGTCAGGCCCGTAGCACAGATACGCAGTATTTT. Translation gives CASKSQARSTDTQYF. The chain recombines TRBV5-1 with TRBJ2-3; D remains ambiguous. The CDR3 totals 15 residues. The ends were cut back, 6 bases at V and 0 bases at J, with 14 bases in the middle. CDR1 is SGHRS, CDR2 YFSETQ, per germline.

This chain joins TRBV4-2 and TRBJ2-1; maybe TRBD1 (5 bases). The CDR3 runs to 14 residues. V lost 1 base and J 9 bases, leaving 13 bases between the germline ends. CDR1 and CDR2 (germline): LGHNA, YNFKEQ. CDR3 sequence (DNA): TGTGCCAGCAGCCAAGGAGCAGGGCCGGGTGAGCAGTTCTTC. Translated, it gives CASSQGAGPGEQFF.

This clone was counted between two and nine times. This rearrangement joins TRBV15 to TRBJ2-3; 9 bases fit TRBD1. The V gene's germline CDR1 is LNHNV and CDR2 YYDKDF (reference sequence). With 3 bases clipped from V and 4 bases from J, the junction kept 8 bases outside the gene matches. CDR3 size: 16 residues. In nucleotides, the CDR3 is TGTGCCACCAGCAGTCGGACAGGGGCTGGGGCAGATACGCAGTATTTT. Its translation is CATSSRTGAGADTQYF.

This clone was recorded once. The J gene is TRBJ2-5, the V gene TRBV7-2; perhaps TRBD1 as D (5 bases). The CDR3 is 13 residues long. The V and J ends lost 3 bases and 3 bases respectively, with 8 bases between them. Germline V gene lookup returns CDR1 SGHTA and CDR2 FQGNSA. The CDR3 here is CASSFNRKETQYF. DNA of the CDR3: TGTGCCAGCAGCTTTAACAGGAAAGAGACCCAGTACTTC.

V gene TRBV2 combines with J gene TRBJ2-3; a possible D gene is TRBD2 (5 bases). Germline V gene lookup returns CDR1 SNHLY and CDR2 FYNNEI. CDR3 length: 12 residues. The germline V and J ends were trimmed by 8 bases and 1 base, with 7 bases remaining between them. The CDR3 coding sequence is TGTGCCAGCGCGGGTCGCACAGATACGCAGTATTTT. Its protein product is CASAGRTDTQYF.

The CDR3 region has the DNA TGTGCCAGCAGCTTTCAGAACGGGTCGCCCCAGCATTTT. It specifies CASSFQNGSPQHF. The chain is built from TRBV7-9 and TRBJ1-5; D is ambiguous. Per the germline V gene, CDR1 is SEHNR and CDR2 is FQNEAQ (reference sequence). Trimming stripped 3 bases from V and 9 bases from J, with 12 bases between. The CDR3 is 13 amino acids.

The V and J genes are TRBV5-1 and TRBJ2-1; 8 positions agree with TRBD1. This CDR3 comprises 14 residues. With V trimmed by 4 bases and J by 6 bases, 6 bases remained unmatched. CDR1 SGHRS and CDR2 YFSETQ come from the germline V gene. CDR3 sequence reads: CASSAGTGGNEQFF. Here the CDR3 DNA reads TGCGCCAGCAGCGCAGGGACAGGAGGCAATGAGCAGTTCTTC.

This clone came up a few times. The chain joins TRBV7-9 to TRBJ2-1; 11 bases match TRBD2. The germline gives CDR1 SEHNR, CDR2 FQNEAQ (reference sequence). This CDR3 spans 17 amino acids. After removal of 5 bases from V and 4 bases from J, the junction contained 10 bases not matched to a gene. For the CDR3, the DNA is TGTGCCAGCAGCCCTTACCGACTAGCGGGGAGGTACAATGAGCAGTTCTTC. It encodes CASSPYRLAGRYNEQFF.

V and J are TRBV4-2 and TRBJ2-5; TRBD2 matches 13 bases. This CDR3 comprises 17 residues. V shed 5 bases, J shed 2 bases, and the junction held 8 bases outside the gene matches. Germline V gene sequence: CDR1 LGHNA, CDR2 YNFKEQ. The CDR3 bases are TGTGCCAGCAGCAGGGGGACTAGCGGGACCTTACAAGAGACCCAGTACTTC. It yields the protein CASSRGTSGTLQETQYF.

The rearrangement joins TRBV19 to TRBJ2-6, with TRBD1 matching 11 bases. Germline CDR1 LNHDA, CDR2 SQIVND (reference sequence). V lost 5 bases to trimming and J lost 2 bases; unmatched junction nucleotides: 8. This CDR3 region has 18 residues. CDR3 bases: TGTGCCAGTAGTCCCTCCGGGACAGGGGGACCTGGGGCCAACGTCCTGACTTTC. Its protein product is CASSPSGTGGPGANVLTF. The full variable domain, its missing parts supplied by reference TRBV19 and TRBJ2-6, is DGGITQSPKYLFRKEGQNVTLSCEQNLNHDAMYWYRQDPGQGLRLIYYSQIVNDFQKGDIAEGYSVSREKKESFPLTVTSAQKNPTAFYLCASSPSGTGGPGANVLTFGAGSRLTVL.

The gene calls are TRBV30 and TRBJ1-1, with D possibly matching TRBD1 (5 bases). Looked up from germline, CDR1 is GTSNPN and CDR2 is SVGIG (reference sequence). Between the trimmed V and J ends, which lost 8 bases and 10 bases, there was a span of 14 bases. This CDR3 spans 10 amino acids. The CDR3 region is CAGGIPGAFF. CDR3 coding DNA: TGTGCCGGGGGGATCCCGGGAGCTTTCTTT.

V usage is TRBV7-3 and J usage is TRBJ2-2, with no clear D. Deletions cut 2 bases from V and 7 bases from J, with 8 bases between. Germline V CDR1 and CDR2: SGHTA, FQGTGA. This CDR3 region has 13 residues. CDR3 coding DNA: TGTGCCAGCAGCTTATCATTTAGCGGGGAGCTGTTTTTT. This translates into CASSLSFSGELFF. Combining the CDR3 with reference TRBV7-3 and TRBJ2-2 gives the whole variable domain GAGVSQTPSNKVTEKGKYVELRCDPISGHTALYWYRQSLGQGPEFLIYFQGTGAADDSGLPNDRFFAVRPEGSVSTLKIQRTERGDSAVYLCASSLSFSGELFFGEGSRLTVL.

A word on this clone: One junction end disagrees with the germline gene, perhaps due to a read error. The V and J genes are TRBV14 and TRBJ1-2; possible D gene TRBD1, 6 bases. This CDR3 has 14 residues. Germline CDR1 is SGHDN and CDR2 is FVKESK. CDR3: CASSLRDMGLPLSF. Here the CDR3 DNA reads TGTGCCAGCAGCCTCCGGGACATGGGTTTGCCACTATCCTTC.

The rearrangement joins TRBV19 to TRBJ1-4, with 9 bases matching TRBD1. V trimming: 8 bases; J trimming: 8 bases; junction bases outside the gene matches: 12. The CDR3 is made up of 15 amino acids. From germline, CDR1 is LNHDA and CDR2 SQIVND (reference sequence). CDR3 DNA: TGTGCCAGTGCCCTCTCGGGGACAGGGATGGAAAAACTGTTTTTT. It codes for CASALSGTGMEKLFF.

CDR3 sequence (DNA): TGTGCCAGCAGCTTGTACGGACAGGTACTGGGCAATCAGCCCCAGCATTTT. Translating it yields CASSLYGQVLGNQPQHF. The V gene is TRBV5-6, the J gene TRBJ1-5; 7 nucleotides agree with TRBD1. Trimming cost V 1 base and J 2 bases; bases outside gene matches: 9. The CDR3 covers 17 residues. Germline V gene sequence: CDR1 SGHDT, CDR2 YYEEEE. The whole variable domain, filled in from reference TRBV5-6 and TRBJ1-5, reads DAGVTQSPTHLIKTRGQQVTLRCSPKSGHDTVSWYQQALGQGPQFIFQYYEEEERQRGNFPDRFSGHQFPNYSSELNVNALLLGDSALYLCASSLYGQVLGNQPQHFGDGTRLSIL.

This chain links TRBV7-9 with TRBJ1-1; no reliable D call. The CDR3 is 12 residues long. V was cut by 7 bases and J by 1 base, with 7 bases left in between. Germline V CDR1 and CDR2: SEHNR, FQNEAQ (reference sequence). The CDR3 bases are TGTGCCAGCACGATAGAGAACACTGAAGCTTTCTTT. This sequence encodes CASTIENTEAFF.

The chain has TRBV6-5 and TRBJ2-1; a possible D gene is TRBD1 (6 bases). Germline CDR1 is MNHEY and CDR2 is SVGAGI. This CDR3 is built from 14 residues. V shed 4 bases and J shed 5 bases, with 12 bases lying between them. CDR3 region: CASSLTQGNNEQFF. The DNA for the CDR3 is TGTGCCAGCAGTTTAACCCAGGGGAACAATGAGCAGTTCTTC.

This chain connects TRBV5-1 to TRBJ2-1; D uncertain. V was pared by 0 bases and J by 8 bases, with 12 bases between. Germline V gene lookup returns CDR1 SGHRS and CDR2 YFSETQ. The CDR3 is made up of 14 amino acids. The CDR3 DNA follows: TGCGCCAGCAGCTTGGAGTCTACTGAGGATGAGCAGTTCTTC. It translates to CASSLESTEDEQFF.

The chain carries TRBV6-5 and TRBJ1-6, with D perhaps TRBD1 (5 bases). Germline CDR1 MNHEY, CDR2 SVGAGI. CDR3 size: 14 residues. The ends were cut back, 2 bases at V and 11 bases at J, with 13 bases in the middle. The CDR3 coding sequence is TGTGCCAGCAGTTACAGCAGGGAGGGGCCACCCCTCCACTTT. It translates to CASSYSREGPPLHF.